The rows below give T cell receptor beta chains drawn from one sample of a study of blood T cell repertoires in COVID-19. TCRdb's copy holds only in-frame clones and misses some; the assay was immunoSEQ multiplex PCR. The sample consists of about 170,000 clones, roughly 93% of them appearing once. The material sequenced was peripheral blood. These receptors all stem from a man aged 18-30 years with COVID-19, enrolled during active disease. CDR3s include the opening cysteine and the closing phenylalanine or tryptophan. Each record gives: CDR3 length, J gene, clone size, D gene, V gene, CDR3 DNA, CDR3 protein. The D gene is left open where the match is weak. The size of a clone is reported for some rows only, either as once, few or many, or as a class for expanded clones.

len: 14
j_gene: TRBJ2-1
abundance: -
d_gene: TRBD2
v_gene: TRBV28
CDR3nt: TGTGCCAGCAGTTTGACTAGCGGGTTCAATGAGCAGTTCTTC
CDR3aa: CASSLTSGFNEQFF

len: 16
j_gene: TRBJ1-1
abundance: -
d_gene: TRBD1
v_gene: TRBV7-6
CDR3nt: TGTGCCAGCAGCTTAAAGTTGAGGGGGCCAAGCACTGAAGCTTTCTTT
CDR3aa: CASSLKLRGPSTEAFF

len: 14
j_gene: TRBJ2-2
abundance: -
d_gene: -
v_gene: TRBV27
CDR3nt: TGTGCCAGCAGTCCCTGGACAGCCAGCGGGGAGCTGTTTTTT
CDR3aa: CASSPWTASGELFF

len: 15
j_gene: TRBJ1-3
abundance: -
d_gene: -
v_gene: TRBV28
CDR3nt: TGTGCCAGCAGGATCACAGGGCGGGTTGGAAACACCATATATTTT
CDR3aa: CASRITGRVGNTIYF

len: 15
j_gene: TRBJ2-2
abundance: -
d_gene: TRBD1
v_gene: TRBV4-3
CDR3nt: TGCGCCAGCAGCCAAGGACAGGGGAACACCGGGGAGCTGTTTTTT
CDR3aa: CASSQGQGNTGELFF

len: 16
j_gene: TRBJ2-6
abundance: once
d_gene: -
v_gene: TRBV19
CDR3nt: TGTGCCAGTAGTATCTCAACAGGGACGGGGGCCAACGTCCTGACTTTC
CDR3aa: CASSISTGTGANVLTF

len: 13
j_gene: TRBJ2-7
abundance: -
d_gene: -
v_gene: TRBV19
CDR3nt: TGTGCCAGTACTAGCACACTGGGTTACGAGCAGTACTTC
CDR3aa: CASTSTLGYEQYF

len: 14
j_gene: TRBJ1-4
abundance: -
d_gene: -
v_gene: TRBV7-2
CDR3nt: TGTGCCAGCAGCTCGATCCCAACTAATGAAAAACTGCTTTTT
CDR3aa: CASSSIPTNEKLLF

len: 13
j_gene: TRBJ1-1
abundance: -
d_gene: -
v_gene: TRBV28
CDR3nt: TGTGCCAGCAGAAACGGGTTATACACTGAAGCTTTCTTT
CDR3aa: CASRNGLYTEAFF

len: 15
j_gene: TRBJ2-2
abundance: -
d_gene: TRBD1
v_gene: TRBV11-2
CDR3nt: TGTGCCAGCAGCGGGACGACAGGGATTACCGGGGAGCTGTTTTTT
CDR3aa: CASSGTTGITGELFF

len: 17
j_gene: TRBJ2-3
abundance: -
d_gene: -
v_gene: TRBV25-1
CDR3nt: TGTGCCAGCAGTGAATGGGCGCGGGACTCTAGCACAGATACGCAGTATTTT
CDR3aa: CASSEWARDSSTDTQYF

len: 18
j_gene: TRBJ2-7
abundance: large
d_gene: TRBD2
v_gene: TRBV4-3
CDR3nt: TGCGCCAGCAGCCAAGATCTTGCGGGAGGTCTCCTCTCCTACGAGCAGTACTTC
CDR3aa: CASSQDLAGGLLSYEQYF

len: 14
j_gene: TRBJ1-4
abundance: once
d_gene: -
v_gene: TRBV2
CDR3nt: TGTGCCAGCAGTCAAGGCGGGGCCAATGAAAAACTGCTTTTT
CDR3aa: CASSQGGANEKLLF

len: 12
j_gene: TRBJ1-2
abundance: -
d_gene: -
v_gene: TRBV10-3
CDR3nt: TGTGCCATCAGGGGGACTTCGGGTGGCTACACCTTC
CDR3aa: CAIRGTSGGYTF

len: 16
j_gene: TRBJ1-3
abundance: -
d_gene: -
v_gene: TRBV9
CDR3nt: TGTGCCAGCAGCGTAGCAGGCAGCCTCTCTGGAAACACCATATATTTT
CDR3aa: CASSVAGSLSGNTIYF

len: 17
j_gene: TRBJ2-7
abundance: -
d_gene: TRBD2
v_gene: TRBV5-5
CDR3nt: TGTGCCAGCAGCTCGCCCTCGGGCGGGAGAAGGACCTACGAGCAGTACTTC
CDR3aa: CASSSPSGGRRTYEQYF

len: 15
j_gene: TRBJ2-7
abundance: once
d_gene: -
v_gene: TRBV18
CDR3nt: TGTGCCAGCTCACCACCGGGAGGCGAGACCTACGAGCAGTACTTC
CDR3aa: CASSPPGGETYEQYF

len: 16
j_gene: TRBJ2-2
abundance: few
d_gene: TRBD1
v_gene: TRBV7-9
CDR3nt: TGTGCCAGCAGCTCCTACAGGGGGCGCAATAACGGGGAGCTGTTTTTT
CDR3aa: CASSSYRGRNNGELFF

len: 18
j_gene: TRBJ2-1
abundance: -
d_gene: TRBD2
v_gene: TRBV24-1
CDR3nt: TGTGCCACCAGTGATTTGCAAACGGGAGGTTCCTCCTACAATGAGCAGTTCTTC
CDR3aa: CATSDLQTGGSSYNEQFF

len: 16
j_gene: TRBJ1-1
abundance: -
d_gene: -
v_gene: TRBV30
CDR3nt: TGTGCCTGGAGTGGGGGGGTAGAGTGGATGAACACTGAAGCTTTCTTT
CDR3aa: CAWSGGVEWMNTEAFF

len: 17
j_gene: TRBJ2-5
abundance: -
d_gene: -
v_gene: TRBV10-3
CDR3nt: TGTGCCATCAGTGATGGGGTAACAGCGGGCCCCAGGGAGACCCAGTACTTC
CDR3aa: CAISDGVTAGPRETQYF

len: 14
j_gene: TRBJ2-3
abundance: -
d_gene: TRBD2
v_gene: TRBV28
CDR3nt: TGTGCCAGCAGTTTAGCACTAGCGGGAGATACGCAGTATTTT
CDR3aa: CASSLALAGDTQYF

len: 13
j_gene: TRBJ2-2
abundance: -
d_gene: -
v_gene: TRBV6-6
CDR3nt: TGTGCCAGCTTACAGGGTAACACCGGGGAGCTGTTTTTT
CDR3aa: CASLQGNTGELFF

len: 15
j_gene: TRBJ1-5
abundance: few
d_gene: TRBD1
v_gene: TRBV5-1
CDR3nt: TGCGCCAGCAGCCCCGACCAGGGGGTAGGTCAGCCCCAGCATTTT
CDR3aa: CASSPDQGVGQPQHF

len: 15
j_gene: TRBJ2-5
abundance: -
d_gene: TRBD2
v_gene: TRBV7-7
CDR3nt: TGTGCTAGCAGCAGAAGACTAGCGGGAGATGAGACCCAGTACTTC
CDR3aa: CASSRRLAGDETQYF

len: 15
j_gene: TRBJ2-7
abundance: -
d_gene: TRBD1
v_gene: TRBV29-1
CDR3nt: TGCAGCGTTCTGAAAGGGGACAGGGGCGGCTACGAGCAGTACTTC
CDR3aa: CSVLKGDRGGYEQYF

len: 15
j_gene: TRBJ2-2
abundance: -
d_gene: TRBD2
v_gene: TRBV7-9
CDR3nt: TGTGCCAGCTTTGGGGAGCGGGAAGTCACCGGGGAGCTGTTTTTT
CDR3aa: CASFGEREVTGELFF

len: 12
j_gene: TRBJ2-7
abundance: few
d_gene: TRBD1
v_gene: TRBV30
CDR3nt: TGTGCCTGGACCAGGGGGCGCGGCGAGCAGTACTTC
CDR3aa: CAWTRGRGEQYF

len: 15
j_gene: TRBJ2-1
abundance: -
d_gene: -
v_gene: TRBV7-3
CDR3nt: TGTGCCAGCAGCTTAACGTGGAGACAGGTTAATGAGCAGTTCTTC
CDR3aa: CASSLTWRQVNEQFF

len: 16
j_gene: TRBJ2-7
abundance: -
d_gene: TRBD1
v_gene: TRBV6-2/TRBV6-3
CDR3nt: TGTGCCAGCAGCCGGGACCGGGACAGGGGATCCTACGAGCAGTACTTC
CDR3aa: CASSRDRDRGSYEQYF

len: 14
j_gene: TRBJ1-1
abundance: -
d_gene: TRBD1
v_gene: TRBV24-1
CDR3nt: TGTGCCACCAGTGATTACGACAGGGAAACTGAAGCTTTCTTT
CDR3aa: CATSDYDRETEAFF

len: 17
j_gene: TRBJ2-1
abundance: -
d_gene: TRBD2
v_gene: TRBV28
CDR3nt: TGTGCCAGCAGTTTATCGGCTAGCGGGAGAACCAGAGGCGAGCAGTTCTTC
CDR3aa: CASSLSASGRTRGEQFF

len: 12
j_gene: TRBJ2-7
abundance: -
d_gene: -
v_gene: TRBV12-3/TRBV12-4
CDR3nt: TGTGCCAGCAGTGTAACAGGGTACGAGCAGTACTTC
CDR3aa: CASSVTGYEQYF

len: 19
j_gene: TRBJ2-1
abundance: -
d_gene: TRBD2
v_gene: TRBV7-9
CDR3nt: TGTGCCAGCAGCTTAAGAGTAATACTAGCGGGAGGGCCCGACAATGAGCAGTTCTTC
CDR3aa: CASSLRVILAGGPDNEQFF

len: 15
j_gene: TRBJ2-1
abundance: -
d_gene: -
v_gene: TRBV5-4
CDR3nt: TGTGCCAGCAGCTTGAACCGGGACTCCTACAATGAGCAGTTCTTC
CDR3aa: CASSLNRDSYNEQFF

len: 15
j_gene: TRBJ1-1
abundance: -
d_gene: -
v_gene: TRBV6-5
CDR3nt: TGTGCCAGCAGTTACGGTAGGGGTAGGGACACTGAAGCTTTCTTT
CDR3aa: CASSYGRGRDTEAFF

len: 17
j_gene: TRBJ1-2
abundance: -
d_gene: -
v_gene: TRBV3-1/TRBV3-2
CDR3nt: TGTGCCAGCAGCCAAGAGTTCAGGTCCGGGGGGTACTATGGCTACACCTTC
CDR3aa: CASSQEFRSGGYYGYTF

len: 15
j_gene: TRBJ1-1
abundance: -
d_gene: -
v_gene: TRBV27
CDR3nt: TGTGCCAGCAGTTTAAATAACAGGTTGAACACTGAAGCTTTCTTT
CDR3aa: CASSLNNRLNTEAFF

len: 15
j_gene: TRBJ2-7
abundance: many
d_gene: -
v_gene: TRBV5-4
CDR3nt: TGTGCCAGCAGCCTCGACCAGACAGGCTCCTACGAGCAGTACTTC
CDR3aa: CASSLDQTGSYEQYF

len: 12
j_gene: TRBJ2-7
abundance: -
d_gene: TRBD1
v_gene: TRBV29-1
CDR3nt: TGCAGCGTTCGGACAGGGGGCTACGAGCAGTACTTC
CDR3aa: CSVRTGGYEQYF

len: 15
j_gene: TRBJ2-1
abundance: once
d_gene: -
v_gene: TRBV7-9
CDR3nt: TGTGCCAGCAGCCCGCTTAGGTGGGATAGCGATGAGCAGTTCTTC
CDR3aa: CASSPLRWDSDEQFF

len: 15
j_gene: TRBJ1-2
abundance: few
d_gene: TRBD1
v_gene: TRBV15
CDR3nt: TGTGCCACCAGCGGGCGACAGGGAGACAACTATGGCTACACCTTC
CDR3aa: CATSGRQGDNYGYTF

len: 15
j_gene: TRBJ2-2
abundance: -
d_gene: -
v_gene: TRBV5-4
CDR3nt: TGTGCCAGCAGCTTGAGGGGGAATAGTGCCGGGGAGCTGTTTTTT
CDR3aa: CASSLRGNSAGELFF